The rows below give T cell receptor beta chains drawn from one sample of a study of T cell changes during pregnancy in multiple sclerosis. The data were produced by immunoSEQ multiplex PCR, yet TCRdb's version contains in-frame clones alone and is incomplete. The table shows over 55,000 clones, with about 90% occurring only once. Source: peripheral blood, taken in the first trimester of pregnancy. Source of these receptors: a female donor with multiple sclerosis, enrolled in a pregnancy study. The CDR3 runs from the conserved cysteine through the conserved F or W. The D gene is left open where the match is weak. Size is stated for part of the rows, as once, few or many counts, or as a class when the clone is expanded.

clone_size	v_call	j_call	d_call	cdr3_nt	cdr3_aa
NA	TRBV7-8	TRBJ2-2	TRBD1	TGTGCCAGCAGCTTACGACAGGGTAGTCCCGGGGAGCTGTTTTTT	CASSLRQGSPGELFF
NA	TRBV7-9	TRBJ2-2	NA	TGTGCCAGCAGGGACATAGACACCGGGGAGCTGTTTTTT	CASRDIDTGELFF
NA	TRBV11-2	TRBJ1-4	NA	TGTGCCAGCAGCAACCGGTGGGGGGAACTGTTTTTT	CASSNRWGELFF
NA	TRBV11-1	TRBJ2-7	TRBD2	TGTGCCAGCAGCCTGACTAGCGGGAGGGCCTCCGAGCAGTACTTC	CASSLTSGRASEQYF
NA	TRBV28	TRBJ2-7	TRBD1	TGTGCCAGCACTAGGGACAGGGAAGTCTACGAGCAGTACTTC	CASTRDREVYEQYF
once	TRBV7-9	TRBJ2-7	TRBD2	TGTGCCAGCAGCTTAGTATCTAGCGGGAGGACCTACGAGCAGTACTTC	CASSLVSSGRTYEQYF
NA	TRBV27	TRBJ2-4	NA	TGTGCCAGCAGCACGGGACAACAAAAAAACATTCAGTACTTC	CASSTGQQKNIQYF
once	TRBV20-1	TRBJ2-2	NA	TGCAGTGCTAGAAGCCCCGGGGAGCTGTTTTTT	CSARSPGELFF
NA	TRBV19	TRBJ2-5	TRBD2	TGTGCCAGTAGTATAACGGGGGGCCAAGAGACCCAGTACTTC	CASSITGGQETQYF
NA	TRBV7-9	TRBJ1-4	NA	TGTGCCAGCAGAGCAGGGTTGGAAAAACTGTTTTTT	CASRAGLEKLFF
NA	TRBV4-1	TRBJ2-5	NA	TGCGCCAGCAGCCAAGTCTTAACTTACCAAGAGACCCAGTACTTC	CASSQVLTYQETQYF
NA	TRBV6-4	TRBJ2-3	TRBD2	TGTGCCAGCAGTGACGCAGCGGGAGGGGTAGATACGCAGTATTTT	CASSDAAGGVDTQYF
NA	TRBV10-1	TRBJ2-5	TRBD2	TGCGCCAGCCTAGGACTAGCGGCGACCCAAGAGACCCAGTACTTC	CASLGLAATQETQYF
NA	TRBV7-2	TRBJ2-7	NA	TGTGCCAGCAGACAAACCCTTGGCGGCTACGAGCAGTACTTC	CASRQTLGGYEQYF
NA	TRBV4-3	TRBJ2-3	TRBD2	TGCGCCAGCAGCCAAGGAATACTAGCGGGAGAGGAAGATACGCAGTATTTT	CASSQGILAGEEDTQYF
NA	TRBV15	TRBJ2-7	TRBD2	TGTGCCACCAGCAGACCGACTAGCGGGAGTCGATCCGAGCAGTACTTC	CATSRPTSGSRSEQYF
NA	TRBV30	TRBJ1-3	NA	TGTGCCTGGAGTGTACCAGGCACGATCTCTGGAAACACCATATATTTT	CAWSVPGTISGNTIYF
NA	TRBV9	TRBJ2-1	TRBD2	TGTGCCAGCAGCGTATCCGGGACTAGCGGGAATAATGAGCAGTTCTTC	CASSVSGTSGNNEQFF
NA	TRBV5-1	TRBJ2-5	TRBD1	TGCGCCAGCAGCTTAGCTATGACAGGGTTTAAGCAAGAGACCCAGTACTTC	CASSLAMTGFKQETQYF
NA	TRBV2	TRBJ2-5	TRBD2	TGTGCCAGCAGTTCCCGACTAGCGGGAGAGACCCAGTACTTC	CASSSRLAGETQYF
once	TRBV11-3	TRBJ2-1	NA	TGTGCCAGCAGCGCCAGGGGAGGGCCCTCAGGTAACAATGAGCAGTTCTTC	CASSARGGPSGNNEQFF
NA	TRBV9	TRBJ2-3	TRBD2	TGTGCCAGCAGCGGCTTACTAGCGGGACCTAGCACAGATACGCAGTATTTT	CASSGLLAGPSTDTQYF
NA	TRBV10-1	TRBJ2-7	NA	TGCGCCAGCACCCCATCTCAGGAGGGCCTCTACGAGCAGTACTTC	CASTPSQEGLYEQYF
NA	TRBV11-2	TRBJ2-3	NA	TGTGCCAGCAGCTCCTTTGCAGATACGCAGTATTTT	CASSSFADTQYF
NA	TRBV4-3	TRBJ2-1	NA	TGCGCCAGCAGCCGGGCGGACTCCGAGCCCTACAATGAGCAGTTCTTC	CASSRADSEPYNEQFF
NA	TRBV28	TRBJ2-1	TRBD2	TGTGCCAGCAGTTTATTGGGTAGCGGGAGCGGTGAGCAGTTCTTC	CASSLLGSGSGEQFF
NA	TRBV28	TRBJ2-7	TRBD1	TGTGCCAGCAGCCGACGGGGACAGGGGTCCTACGAGCAGTACTTC	CASSRRGQGSYEQYF
NA	TRBV29-1	TRBJ2-1	NA	TGCAGCGTTGAAGGGCGGGCTAGCTACAATGAGCAGTTCTTC	CSVEGRASYNEQFF
NA	TRBV7-9	TRBJ2-1	TRBD1	TGTGCCAGCAGCTTAGTAGGGGGCAGCTCCTACAATGAGCAGTTCTTC	CASSLVGGSSYNEQFF
NA	TRBV29-1	TRBJ1-2	TRBD1	TGCAGCGTCGCGACAGGGGGCGCGGATGGCTACACCTTC	CSVATGGADGYTF
few	TRBV11-2	TRBJ2-7	TRBD2	TGTGCCAGCAGCAGTAGCGGGAGCGAGCAGTACTTC	CASSSSGSEQYF
once	TRBV5-6	TRBJ2-3	TRBD2	TGTGCCAGCAGCACTTGGCTAGCGGGAAGGGTCCCCCCAGATACGCAGTATTTT	CASSTWLAGRVPPDTQYF
NA	TRBV9	TRBJ2-7	TRBD2	TGTGCCAGCAGCGCCACTAGCGGGGGGGGCGAGCAGTACTTC	CASSATSGGGEQYF
NA	TRBV7-3	TRBJ2-1	NA	TGTGCCAGCAGCTTGACAGTTCGCGATGAGCAGTTCTTC	CASSLTVRDEQFF
NA	TRBV11-3	TRBJ2-1	TRBD2	TGTGCCAGCAGACTCTGGGGGGAGGGCCGGGATGAGCAGTTCTTC	CASRLWGEGRDEQFF
NA	TRBV4-3	TRBJ2-7	NA	TGCGCCAGCAGCCAAGATCAGGGGCTCGAGCAGTACTTC	CASSQDQGLEQYF
NA	TRBV13	TRBJ1-1	TRBD1	TGTGCCAGCAGCTTGAAAACAGGGGGAGGAAGCACTGAAGCTTTCTTT	CASSLKTGGGSTEAFF
once	TRBV28	TRBJ2-5	NA	TGTGCCAGCAGCACCTCAGGGGTGGAAGAGACCCAGTACTTC	CASSTSGVEETQYF
NA	TRBV7-8	TRBJ2-7	TRBD2	TGTGCCAGCAGCCTTGGACTAGCGGGTATCTCCGAGCAGTACTTC	CASSLGLAGISEQYF
NA	TRBV7-9	TRBJ1-1	TRBD1	TGTGCCAGCAGCCCGGGACAGGGGCACACTGAAGCTTTCTTT	CASSPGQGHTEAFF
NA	TRBV5-8	TRBJ2-3	NA	TGTGCCAGCAGCTCGGGGGACAGTCTTCTTAGCACAGATACGCAGTATTTT	CASSSGDSLLSTDTQYF
NA	TRBV28	TRBJ1-1	NA	TGTGCCAGCAGCCAACCCGGGAACACTGAAGCTTTCTTT	CASSQPGNTEAFF
NA	TRBV10-2	TRBJ2-1	TRBD2	TGCGCCAGCAGTGCCGGACTAGCCCATGAGCAGTTCTTC	CASSAGLAHEQFF